This section outlines one T cell receptor beta chain sequence together with its context. The data stem from a study of blood T cell repertoires in COVID-19. Study at large: Specimens from acute and convalescent COVID-19 originated in the United States, Italy and Spain. Sample material is recorded as cDNA or gDNA derived from T cells, B-cell-depleted T cells, or PBMCs.

This study enrolled people aged 18 to 89 from roughly 24 US geographic areas. Recovered participants had two consecutive negative NP/OP PCR tests, healthcare professional clearance, or symptom resolution. The method was immunoSEQ multiplex PCR; TCRdb's version includes in-frame clones alone and lacks a portion of them. The table shows 200,000 to 250,000 clones, with about 90% occurring only once. V was shortened by 3 bases and J by 0 bases, with 9 bases between the two germline ends. Germline lookup yields CDR1 SGHVS and CDR2 FQNEAQ. The CDR3 has 15 residues. This receptor was identified in a man aged 25-40 years who had recovered from COVID-19. The sequenced sample consisted of PBMCs or T cells enriched from blood (not recorded which). The chain links TRBV7-8 to TRBJ2-1; unclear D gene. CDR3 amino acids: CASSFSVGSYNEQFF. CDR3 nucleotide sequence: TGTGCCAGCAGCTTCTCGGTCGGCTCCTACAATGAGCAGTTCTTC.